This is a list of T cell receptor beta chains from one sample in a study of blood T cell repertoires in COVID-19. Assay used: immunoSEQ multiplex PCR; TCRdb lists only in-frame clones, some missing. The sample contains 100,000 to 120,000 clones, more than 70% of which appear only once. The specimen sequenced was peripheral blood. These receptors all stem from a woman between 50 and 59 years old with acute or convalescent COVID-19. The CDR3 runs from the conserved cysteine through the conserved F or W. D genes are given only for firm matches. A row's size may be missing; if present it is once, few, many or a size class.

j_call d_call clone_size v_call cdr3_aa cdr3_nt
TRBJ2-2 TRBD1 . TRBV6-6 CASSSPDRGQVGELFF TGTGCCAGCAGTTCCCCCGACAGGGGGCAGGTCGGGGAGCTGTTTTTT
TRBJ2-5 . few TRBV29-1 CSLMEGMAQETQYF TGCAGCCTTATGGAGGGGATGGCTCAAGAGACCCAGTACTTC
TRBJ2-2 TRBD2 . TRBV7-8 CASSLSSGRAISYTGELFF TGTGCCAGCAGCTTATCCAGCGGGAGGGCCATAAGTTACACCGGGGAGCTGTTTTTT
TRBJ1-1 . . TRBV18 CASSPYSFGEAFF TGTGCCAGCTCACCATACAGTTTTGGTGAAGCTTTCTTT
TRBJ1-2 . . TRBV19 CASSTQGNNYGYTF TGTGCCAGTAGCACACAGGGTAATAACTATGGCTACACCTTC
TRBJ2-7 . . TRBV23-1 CASSQGAVTTSSGDEQYF TGCGCCAGCAGTCAGGGGGCAGTAACTACTAGTTCCGGAGACGAGCAGTACTTC
TRBJ2-5 TRBD2 . TRBV18 CASSAGLAKTQYF TGTGCCAGCTCAGCGGGACTAGCAAAGACCCAGTACTTC
TRBJ1-2 . . TRBV5-1 CASSSQLTSRGGYTF TGCGCCAGCAGCTCCCAACTTACGTCCAGGGGTGGCTACACCTTC
TRBJ2-6 TRBD1 . TRBV28 CASSPRTGGYGANVLTF TGTGCCAGCAGTCCCCGGACAGGGGGCTATGGGGCCAACGTCCTGACTTTC
TRBJ2-5 . . TRBV9 CASSVGPGRVGQETQYF TGTGCCAGCAGCGTAGGCCCAGGCAGAGTCGGACAAGAGACCCAGTACTTC
TRBJ2-5 . . TRBV3-1/TRBV3-2 CASSHGLVGRRKETQYF TGTGCCAGCAGCCACGGCTTGGTCGGGAGAAGGAAAGAGACCCAGTACTTC
TRBJ1-1 . . TRBV7-9 CASSFQRNTEAFF TGTGCCAGCAGCTTCCAGCGGAACACTGAAGCTTTCTTT
TRBJ2-5 TRBD2 . TRBV28 CASSLFRAGATETQYF TGTGCCAGCAGTTTATTTAGAGCGGGAGCGACAGAGACCCAGTACTTC
TRBJ1-3 . . TRBV24-1 CATSDGSLPGNTIYF TGTGCCACCAGTGATGGGAGCCTCCCGGGGAACACCATATATTTT
TRBJ2-1 TRBD2 . TRBV10-3 CAISGPRGEGAYNEQFF TGTGCCATCAGTGGGCCCCGGGGGGAAGGGGCCTACAATGAGCAGTTCTTC
TRBJ2-1 TRBD2 . TRBV28 CASSSGLEFSNEQFF TGTGCCAGCAGTTCGGGACTAGAATTCTCCAATGAGCAGTTCTTC
TRBJ1-2 TRBD1 once TRBV3-1/TRBV3-2 CASSHGTGINYGYTF TGTGCCAGCAGCCACGGGACAGGAATTAACTATGGCTACACCTTC
TRBJ1-1 . . TRBV5-4 CASTREGVVNTEAFF TGTGCCAGCACGAGGGAGGGCGTGGTGAACACTGAAGCTTTCTTT
TRBJ1-3 TRBD1 . TRBV7-8 CASSPRTGTGRNTIYF TGTGCCAGCAGCCCGCGGACAGGGACGGGCCGAAACACCATATATTTT
TRBJ2-1 . . TRBV5-4 CASSLPGNEQFF TGTGCCAGCAGCCTCCCCGGGAATGAGCAGTTCTTC
TRBJ2-3 . . TRBV6-6 CASNDSGGSGADTQYF TGTGCCAGCAATGACTCAGGGGGTAGCGGGGCAGATACGCAGTATTTT
TRBJ2-7 . once TRBV18 CASSPPSGFEEQYF TGTGCCAGCTCACCACCGTCCGGGTTTGAAGAGCAGTACTTC
TRBJ1-2 TRBD1 . TRBV19 CASSTRDRDYYGYTF TGTGCCAGTAGTACGCGGGACAGGGATTACTATGGCTACACCTTC
TRBJ2-5 . . TRBV18 CASSPGAVETQYF TGTGCCAGCTCACCAGGGGCCGTCGAGACCCAGTACTTC
TRBJ2-7 . . TRBV5-1 CASSPFGRDYEQYF TGCGCCAGCAGCCCCTTCGGACGGGACTACGAGCAGTACTTC
TRBJ2-5 . . TRBV12-3/TRBV12-4 CASSFYGQETQYF TGTGCCAGCAGTTTTTACGGCCAAGAGACCCAGTACTTC
TRBJ1-3 . . TRBV18 CASSPPQGQRNTIYF TGTGCCAGCTCACCACCGCAGGGGCAAAGAAACACCATATATTTT
TRBJ2-7 TRBD1 . TRBV5-1 CASSFSHGTGGNEQYF TGCGCCAGCAGCTTTTCCCACGGGACAGGGGGTAACGAGCAGTACTTC